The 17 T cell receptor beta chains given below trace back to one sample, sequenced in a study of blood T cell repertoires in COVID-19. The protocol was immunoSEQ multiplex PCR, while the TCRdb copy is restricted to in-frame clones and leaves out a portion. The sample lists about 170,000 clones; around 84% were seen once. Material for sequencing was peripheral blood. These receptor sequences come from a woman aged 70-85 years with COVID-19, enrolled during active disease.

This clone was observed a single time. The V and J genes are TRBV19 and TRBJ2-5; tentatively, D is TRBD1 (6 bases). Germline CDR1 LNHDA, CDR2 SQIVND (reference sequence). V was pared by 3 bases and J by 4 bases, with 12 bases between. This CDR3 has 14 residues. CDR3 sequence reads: CASSISQGPETQYF. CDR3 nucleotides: TGTGCCAGTAGTATCTCCCAGGGGCCAGAGACCCAGTACTTC.

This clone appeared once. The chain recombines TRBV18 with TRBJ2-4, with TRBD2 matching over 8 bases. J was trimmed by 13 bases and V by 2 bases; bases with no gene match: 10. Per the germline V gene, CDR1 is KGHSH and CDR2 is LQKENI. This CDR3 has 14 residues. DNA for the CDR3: TGTGCCAGCTCACCAGGCACTAGCGGAAGAGAACAGTACTTC. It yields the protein CASSPGTSGREQYF.

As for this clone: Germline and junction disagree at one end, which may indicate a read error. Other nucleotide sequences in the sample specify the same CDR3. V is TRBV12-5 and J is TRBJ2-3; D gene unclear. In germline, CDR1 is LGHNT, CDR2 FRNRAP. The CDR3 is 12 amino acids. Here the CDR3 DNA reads TGTGCTAGTGGTTCAAGCACAGATACACAGTATTTT. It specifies CASGSSTDTQYF.

The chain's CDR3 is CAWSLPRGAYYGYTF. The CDR3 DNA reads TGTGCCTGGAGCCTGCCGCGGGGCGCGTACTATGGCTACACCTTC. V is TRBV30 and J is TRBJ1-2; a weak D match, TRBD1 (5 bases). This CDR3 comprises 15 residues. Germline V gene lookup returns CDR1 GTSNPN and CDR2 SVGIG (reference sequence). The ends were cut back, 3 bases at V and 3 bases at J, with 17 bases in the middle.

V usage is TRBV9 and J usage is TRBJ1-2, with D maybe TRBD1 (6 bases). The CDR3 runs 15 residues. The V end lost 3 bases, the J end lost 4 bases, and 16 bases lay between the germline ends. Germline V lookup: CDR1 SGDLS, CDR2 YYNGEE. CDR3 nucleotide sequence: TGTGCCAGCAGCGGAGGTGGGGCAGGGGCCTATGGCTACACCTTC. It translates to CASSGGGAGAYGYTF. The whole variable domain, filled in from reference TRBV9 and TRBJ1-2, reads DSGVTQTPKHLITATGQRVTLRCSPRSGDLSVYWYQQSLDQGLQFLIQYYNGEERAKGNILERFSAQQFPDLHSELNLSSLELGDSALYFCASSGGGAGAYGYTFGSGTRLTVV.

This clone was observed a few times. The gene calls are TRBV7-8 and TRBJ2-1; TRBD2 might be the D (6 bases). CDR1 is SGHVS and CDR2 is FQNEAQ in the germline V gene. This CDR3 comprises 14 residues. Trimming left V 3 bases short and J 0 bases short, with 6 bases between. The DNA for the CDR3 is TGTGCCAGCAGCTTCGGGAGCTCCTACAATGAGCAGTTCTTC. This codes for CASSFGSSYNEQFF. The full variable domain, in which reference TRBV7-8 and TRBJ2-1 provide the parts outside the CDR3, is GAGVSQSPRYKVAKRGQDVALRCDPISGHVSLFWYQQALGQGPEFLTYFQNEAQLDKSGLPSDRFFAERPEGSVSTLKIQRTQQEDSAVYLCASSFGSSYNEQFFGPGTRLTVL.

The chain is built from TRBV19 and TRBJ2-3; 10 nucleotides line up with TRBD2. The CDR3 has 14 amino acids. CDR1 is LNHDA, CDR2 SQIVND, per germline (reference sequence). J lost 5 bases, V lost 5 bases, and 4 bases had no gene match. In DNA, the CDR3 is TGTGCCAGTAGTCCCAGGACTAGCGGAGATACGCAGTATTTT. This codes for CASSPRTSGDTQYF.

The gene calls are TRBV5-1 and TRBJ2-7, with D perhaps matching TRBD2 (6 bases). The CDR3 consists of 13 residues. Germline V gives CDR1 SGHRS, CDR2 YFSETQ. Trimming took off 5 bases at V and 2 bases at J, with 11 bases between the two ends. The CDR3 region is CASREGRTYEQYF. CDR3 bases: TGCGCCAGCAGGGAGGGCAGAACCTACGAGCAGTACTTC.

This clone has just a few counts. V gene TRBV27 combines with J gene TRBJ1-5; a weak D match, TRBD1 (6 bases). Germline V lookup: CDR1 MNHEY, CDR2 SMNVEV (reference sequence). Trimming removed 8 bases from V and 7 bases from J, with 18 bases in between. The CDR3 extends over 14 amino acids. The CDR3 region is CASSSQGSGQPQHF. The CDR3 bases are TGTGCCAGCTCATCACAGGGATCGGGACAGCCCCAGCATTTT.

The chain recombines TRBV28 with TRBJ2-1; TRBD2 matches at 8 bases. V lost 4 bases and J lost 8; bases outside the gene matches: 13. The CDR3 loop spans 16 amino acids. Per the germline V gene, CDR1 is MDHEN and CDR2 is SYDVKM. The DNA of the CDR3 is TGTGCCAGCAGTTCTCCTGGGACTAGGGCGTCGCATGAGCAGTTCTTC. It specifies CASSSPGTRASHEQFF.

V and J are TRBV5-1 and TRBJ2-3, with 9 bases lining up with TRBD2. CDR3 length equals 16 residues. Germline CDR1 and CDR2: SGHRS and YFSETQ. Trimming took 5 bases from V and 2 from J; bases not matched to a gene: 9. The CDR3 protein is CASSPGLATITDTQYF. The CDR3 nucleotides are TGCGCCAGCAGTCCCGGACTAGCGACCATCACAGATACGCAGTATTTT.

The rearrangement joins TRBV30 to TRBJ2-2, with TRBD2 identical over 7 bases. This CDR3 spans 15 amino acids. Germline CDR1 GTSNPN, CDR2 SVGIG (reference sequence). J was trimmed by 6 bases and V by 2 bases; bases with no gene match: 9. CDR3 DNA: TGTGCCTGGAGTAGTGGCGGGGGTCGTGCCGGGGAGCTGTTTTTT. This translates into CAWSSGGGRAGELFF.

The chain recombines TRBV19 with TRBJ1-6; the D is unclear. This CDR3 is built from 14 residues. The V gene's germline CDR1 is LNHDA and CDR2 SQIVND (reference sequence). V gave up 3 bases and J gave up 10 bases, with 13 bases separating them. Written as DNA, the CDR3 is TGTGCCAGTAGTATGGGCCTCGTCGTCTCACCCCTCCACTTT. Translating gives CASSMGLVVSPLHF.

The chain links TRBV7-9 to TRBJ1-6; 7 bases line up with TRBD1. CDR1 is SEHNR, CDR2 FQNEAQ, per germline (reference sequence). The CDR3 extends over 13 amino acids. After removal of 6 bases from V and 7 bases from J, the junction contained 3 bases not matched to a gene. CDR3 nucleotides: TGTGCCAGCAGGGGACAGTTAAATTCACCCCTCCACTTT. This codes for CASRGQLNSPLHF.

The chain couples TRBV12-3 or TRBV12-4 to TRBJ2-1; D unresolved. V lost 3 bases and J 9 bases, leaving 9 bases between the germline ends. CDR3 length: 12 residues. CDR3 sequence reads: CASSFTSAEQFF. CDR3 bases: TGTGCCAGCAGTTTTACCAGCGCTGAGCAGTTCTTC.

The CDR3 sequence: CASSLVNRGAKINTEAFF. Here the CDR3 DNA reads TGTGCCAGCAGCTTAGTTAACAGGGGCGCGAAGATAAACACTGAAGCTTTCTTT. The rearrangement uses TRBV7-9 and TRBJ1-1, with 7 bases lining up with TRBD1. J lost 2 bases, V lost 1 base, and 13 bases had no gene match. From germline, CDR1 is SEHNR and CDR2 FQNEAQ (reference sequence). This CDR3 is built from 18 residues.

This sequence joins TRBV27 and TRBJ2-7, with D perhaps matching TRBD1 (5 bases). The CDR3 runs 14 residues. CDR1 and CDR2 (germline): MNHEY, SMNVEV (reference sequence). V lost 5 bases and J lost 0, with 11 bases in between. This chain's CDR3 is CASSLRQSSYEQYF. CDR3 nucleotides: TGTGCCAGCAGTCTTCGACAGAGCTCCTACGAGCAGTACTTC.